What follows are 8 T cell receptor beta chains derived from one specimen sequenced in a study of technical replicates of blood from several donors. Libraries were prepared by immunoSEQ multiplex PCR; TCRdb keeps only in-frame clonotypes and omits some of them. The sample holds 55,000 to 75,000 clones; about 90% are singletons and the top ten take under 0.55%. The sequenced sample was T cells isolated from PBMCs. The receptors come from a human donor in good health.

The chain has TRBV7-8 and TRBJ1-5; D is perhaps TRBD1 (5 bases). CDR1 and CDR2 (germline): SGHVS, FQNEAQ. V gave up 2 bases and J gave up 2 bases, with 10 bases separating them. CDR3 length: 15 residues. CDR3 in amino acids: CASSLLGVRNQPQHF. In DNA, the CDR3 is TGTGCCAGCAGCTTACTAGGGGTTCGCAATCAGCCCCAGCATTTT.

The CDR3 nucleotides read TGTGCCAGCGGAAGACTAGCGGGAGGAGAGCAGTACTTC. This encodes CASGRLAGGEQYF. The V and J genes are TRBV6-1 and TRBJ2-7; 13 bases agree with TRBD2. The V gene end was trimmed by 8 bases and the J gene end by 7 bases; junction bases not matched to a gene: 5. Germline V gives CDR1 MNHNS, CDR2 SASEGT. The CDR3 runs 13 residues.

The CDR3 DNA follows: TGTGCCAGCAGCTACCTAGGACTAGCGCTGGAGACCCAGTACTTC. This translates into CASSYLGLALETQYF. V gene TRBV6-5 combines with J gene TRBJ2-5; TRBD2 matches 9 bases. V was clipped by 6 bases and J by 5 bases; unmatched bases: 10. CDR1 and CDR2 from the germline V gene are MNHEY and SVGAGI. The CDR3 has 15 residues.

To note about this clone: Other DNA sequences of this sample code for an identical CDR3. The chain recombines TRBV9 with TRBJ1-1, with TRBD1 matching over 8 bases. This CDR3 comprises 15 residues. Germline CDR1 and CDR2: SGDLS and YYNGEE. Trimming at V came to 2 bases and at J to 1 base, leaving 4 bases not matched to a gene. Written as DNA, the CDR3 is TGTGCCAGCAGCGTCGGACAGGGAAGGAACACTGAAGCTTTCTTT. Amino acids: CASSVGQGRNTEAFF.

The gene calls are TRBV5-1 and TRBJ1-1; tentative D call: TRBD1 (5 bases). Germline values: CDR1 SGHRS, CDR2 YFSETQ. Trimming pared 4 bases from V and 7 bases from J, leaving 23 bases between. The CDR3 is made up of 16 amino acids. Here the CDR3 reads CASSLIGREGTGEAFF. CDR3 in DNA: TGCGCCAGCAGCCTGATTGGCAGGGAAGGTACCGGTGAAGCTTTCTTT.

J is TRBJ1-1 and V is TRBV25-1; TRBD1 aligns across 8 bases. Trimming took 3 bases from V and 10 from J; bases not matched to a gene: 7. Per germline, CDR1 MGHDK and CDR2 SYGVNS. The CDR3 is 13 amino acids. CDR3 sequence reads: CASSDQGAIGAFF. CDR3 in DNA: TGTGCCAGCAGTGATCAGGGGGCGATTGGAGCTTTCTTT.

V is TRBV6-5 and J is TRBJ1-5; no clear D gene. V was clipped by 1 base and J by 1 base, with 5 bases between them. Germline-derived CDR1 and CDR2 are MNHEY and SVGAGI. The CDR3 contains 14 residues. CDR3 sequence: CASSYWPSNQPQHF. The CDR3 DNA is TGTGCCAGCAGTTACTGGCCCAGCAATCAGCCCCAGCATTTT.

The V gene is TRBV4-1, the J gene TRBJ1-2, with D perhaps TRBD1 (6 bases). Germline V gene lookup returns CDR1 MGHRA and CDR2 YSYEKL. With 0 bases removed from V and 2 bases from J, the gap between germline ends came to 13 bases. The CDR3 loop spans 16 amino acids. In DNA form, the CDR3 reads TGCGCCAGCAGCCAAGATCTCCCAGGGGCCAACTATGGCTACACCTTC. It translates to CASSQDLPGANYGYTF.